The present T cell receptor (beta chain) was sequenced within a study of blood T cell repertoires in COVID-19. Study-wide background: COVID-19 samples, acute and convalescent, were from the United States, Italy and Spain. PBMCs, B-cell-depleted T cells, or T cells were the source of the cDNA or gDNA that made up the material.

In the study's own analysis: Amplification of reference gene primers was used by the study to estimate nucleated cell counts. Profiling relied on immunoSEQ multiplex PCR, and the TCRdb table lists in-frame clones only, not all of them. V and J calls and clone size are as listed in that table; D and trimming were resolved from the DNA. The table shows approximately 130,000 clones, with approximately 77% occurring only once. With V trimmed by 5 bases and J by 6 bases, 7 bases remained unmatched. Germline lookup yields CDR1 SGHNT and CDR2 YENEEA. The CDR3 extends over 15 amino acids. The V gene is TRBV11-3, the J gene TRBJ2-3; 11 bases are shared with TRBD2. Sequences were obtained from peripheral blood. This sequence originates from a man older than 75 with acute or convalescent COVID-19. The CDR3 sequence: CASSPSSGGRDTQYF. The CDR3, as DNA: TGTGCCAGCAGCCCGTCTAGCGGGGGGAGGGATACGCAGTATTTT.